A selection of T cell receptor beta chains follows, all from one sample in a study of T cell repertoires in ileal Crohn's disease. Profiled with immunoSEQ multiplex PCR; TCRdb holds only in-frame clones, not every one. The sample gives some 60,000 clones, about 89% of which show up once; over 2% is in the top ten. The sample taken for sequencing was ileal tissue. The source of these receptors is an adult with Crohn's disease. Both conserved end residues are part of each CDR3. Fields, in order: CDR3 DNA, CDR3 protein, J gene, V gene, clone size, D gene. A D gene is named only where the DNA matches it firmly. The size field is filled for only some rows; it gives once, few, many or a size class.

TGCGCCAGCAGCCTCCTGGGGGCGGGAGACCACGAGCAGTACTTC	CASSLLGAGDHEQYF	TRBJ2-7	TRBV5-1	-	-
TGTGCCAGCAGCCATGGGAGCGTGAACACTGAAGCTTTCTTT	CASSHGSVNTEAFF	TRBJ1-1	TRBV7-7	-	-
TGCGCCAGCTCTTTCGGAGGCAATGAAAAACTGTTTTTT	CASSFGGNEKLFF	TRBJ1-4	TRBV10-2	-	-
TGCGCCAGCAGCTTTGGACTGACGAACACTGAAGCTTTCTTT	CASSFGLTNTEAFF	TRBJ1-1	TRBV5-1	once	-
TGTGCCAGCAGCGTCTCAGGGGGTACCGGGGAGCTGTTTTTT	CASSVSGGTGELFF	TRBJ2-2	TRBV6-4	few	TRBD1
TGTGCCAGCAGTCCCGGGATGTCGTATAATTCACCCCTCCACTTT	CASSPGMSYNSPLHF	TRBJ1-6	TRBV6-5	-	-
TGTGCCAGCAGTTTGAACAGGGGAAGCACAGATACGCAGTATTTT	CASSLNRGSTDTQYF	TRBJ2-3	TRBV27	-	TRBD1
TGTGCCAGTAGTATAAGGCAGGATGGAAACACCATATATTTT	CASSIRQDGNTIYF	TRBJ1-3	TRBV19	-	-
TGTGCCAGCAGCGTCGGGACAGGGGTCTATGGCTACACCTTC	CASSVGTGVYGYTF	TRBJ1-2	TRBV9	-	TRBD1
TGTGCCAGCAGCTTAGTGACAGGGGCGCGTGTCGGGGAGCTGTTTTTT	CASSLVTGARVGELFF	TRBJ2-2	TRBV7-2	-	TRBD1
TGCAGCGTTGGGGGGCCCCTAGGTCGCAATGAGCAGTTCTTC	CSVGGPLGRNEQFF	TRBJ2-1	TRBV29-1	-	-
TGTGCCAGCAGCTCCTCGAAGACCCCGGGCACCTTC	CASSSSKTPGTF	TRBJ1-2	TRBV11-2	-	-
TGCGCCAGCAGCATCGTGGCTAGCGGGGGCCAAGGATCCGGGGCCCAGTACTTC	CASSIVASGGQGSGAQYF	TRBJ2-5	TRBV5-1	-	TRBD2
TGTGCCAGCAGCTTAGGTGGGCTTAGGACCGGGGAGCTGTTTTTT	CASSLGGLRTGELFF	TRBJ2-2	TRBV7-6	once	-
TGTGCCAGCAGTTTTGGGGACAGGATGAATGAGCAGTTCTTC	CASSFGDRMNEQFF	TRBJ2-1	TRBV6-5	-	TRBD1
TGCGCCAGCAGTTGGGGGGATGAGACCCAGTACTTC	CASSWGDETQYF	TRBJ2-5	TRBV5-1	-	-
TGTGCCAGCAGCAACTCGGACACCATATATTTT	CASSNSDTIYF	TRBJ1-3	TRBV11-2	-	-
TGTGCCAGCAGCTTAATGAGCGGGAGGGCCACGGAGACCCAGTACTTC	CASSLMSGRATETQYF	TRBJ2-5	TRBV7-2	-	TRBD2
TGCGCCAGCAGCCAAGCAGGGTTACTCCGCTACACCTTC	CASSQAGLLRYTF	TRBJ1-2	TRBV4-3	-	-
TGTGCCAGCAGCCTTCGCGGGGGGCAGCCCCAGCATTTT	CASSLRGGQPQHF	TRBJ1-5	TRBV7-9	few	-
TGTGCCAGCAGCTTAGCCCGGAGGGATTACCCGAACAATGAGCAGTTCTTC	CASSLARRDYPNNEQFF	TRBJ2-1	TRBV7-8	once	-
TGTGCCAGCAGTACAGGGGGACGTAATCAGCCCCAGCATTTT	CASSTGGRNQPQHF	TRBJ1-5	TRBV6-5	-	TRBD1
TGTGCCATCAGTGCTCCCGGAGTATCCCCCTACGAGCAGTACTTC	CAISAPGVSPYEQYF	TRBJ2-7	TRBV10-3	-	-
TGTGCCAGCAGTGCCTTGAGGGACACTGAAGCTTTCTTT	CASSALRDTEAFF	TRBJ1-1	TRBV6-4	-	-
TGTGCCAGCAGCGGAAACCCAGACAGGTGGGATAACAATGAGCAGTTCTTC	CASSGNPDRWDNNEQFF	TRBJ2-1	TRBV9	-	-
-	CASSFAEGISTETQYF	TRBJ2-5	TRBV12-1	-	-
TGTGCCAGCAGCTCCCGGGACAGGGCGTCCGAGCAGTACTTC	CASSSRDRASEQYF	TRBJ2-7	TRBV13	-	TRBD1
TGTGCCAGCAGCCCGAGGTACGAGCAGTACTTC	CASSPRYEQYF	TRBJ2-7	TRBV11-2	-	-
TGTGCCAGCAGCCGGACCTCCGGACTTGAAGCTTTCTTT	CASSRTSGLEAFF	TRBJ1-1	TRBV2	-	-
TGCGCCAGCAGCTTGGAGCTAAGTTCGGACGAGCAGTACTTC	CASSLELSSDEQYF	TRBJ2-7	TRBV5-1	-	-
TGTGCCATCTCGGGGGGCACAGGAAACACCATATATTTT	CAISGGTGNTIYF	TRBJ1-3	TRBV10-3	-	-
TGCAGCGTTCTAATCTTGGAGACCCAGTACTTC	CSVLILETQYF	TRBJ2-5	TRBV29-1	-	-
TGTGCCAGCAGCCCCACAGGGTTTCGTGGCTACACCTTC	CASSPTGFRGYTF	TRBJ1-2	TRBV11-2	-	-
TGTGCCGGAGACGGGGGGGCAGTGGCAGATACGCAGTATTTT	CAGDGGAVADTQYF	TRBJ2-3	TRBV6-1	-	TRBD2
TGTGCCAGCAGTTTGACAATGACTAACTATGGCTACACCTTC	CASSLTMTNYGYTF	TRBJ1-2	TRBV6-5	-	-
TGTGCCATCAGTGCCCGCCGGGACACCTACAATGAGCAGTTCTTC	CAISARRDTYNEQFF	TRBJ2-1	TRBV10-3	-	-
TGTGCCAGCAGACAGAGGACAGGGGGTCACACCGGGGAGCTGTTTTTT	CASRQRTGGHTGELFF	TRBJ2-2	TRBV7-2	once	TRBD1
TGTGCCAGCAGACTAGCGGGTAGCAATGAGCAGTTCTTC	CASRLAGSNEQFF	TRBJ2-1	TRBV6-1	-	TRBD2
TGTGCCAGCAGCTTAGAGGGGGGGGCAGGGCGAAGATTAGGGCCCCAGCATTTT	CASSLEGGAGRRLGPQHF	TRBJ1-5	TRBV7-2	-	-
TGTGCCAGCAGCGGCGGGGATCATAATTCACCCCTCCACTTT	CASSGGDHNSPLHF	TRBJ1-6	TRBV9	-	-
TGCGCCAGCAGCCGGGACAGGAGGCAGTACTTC	CASSRDRRQYF	TRBJ2-7	TRBV5-1	-	TRBD1
TGCGCCAGCAGCCAAGAAAGAGCGAGCTACGAGCAGTACTTC	CASSQERASYEQYF	TRBJ2-7	TRBV4-3	-	-
TGTGCCAGTAGTACTCCCCCGGGACAGGGGGCGTGGACCGGGGAGCTGTTTTTT	CASSTPPGQGAWTGELFF	TRBJ2-2	TRBV19	-	TRBD1
TGCGCCAGCAGCCAAGATAAATCAGGGGGAAGCTATGGCTACACCTTC	CASSQDKSGGSYGYTF	TRBJ1-2	TRBV4-3	-	TRBD1
TGTGCCAGCAATCGCGCGGGGAACTATGGCTACACCTTC	CASNRAGNYGYTF	TRBJ1-2	TRBV2	-	-
TGTGCCAGCAGTGAGCCGGGGCTAGCGGGAGTCAATGAGCAGTTCTTC	CASSEPGLAGVNEQFF	TRBJ2-1	TRBV2	-	TRBD2
TGTGCCAGCAGTCCGTCGACAGGGTGGGACACTGAAGCTTTCTTT	CASSPSTGWDTEAFF	TRBJ1-1	TRBV27	once	TRBD1
TGTGCCAGCAGTAGGGACAGGGGAGTAGGGACTGAAGCTTTCTTT	CASSRDRGVGTEAFF	TRBJ1-1	TRBV5-4	-	TRBD1
TGTGCCAGCAGTTTACCGAGCTCCTACAATGAGCAGTTCTTC	CASSLPSSYNEQFF	TRBJ2-1	TRBV2	-	-
TGCGCCAGCAGCCGGGTACAGGGTGTCGGCGGGGAGCTGTTTTTT	CASSRVQGVGGELFF	TRBJ2-2	TRBV5-1	-	-
TGTGCCAGCAGCTTACGTCGCGGTTCTGGGGCCAACGTCCTGACTTTC	CASSLRRGSGANVLTF	TRBJ2-6	TRBV11-2	few	-
TGTGCCAGCAGCTTCGGCACCGGGGAGCTGTTTTTT	CASSFGTGELFF	TRBJ2-2	TRBV7-3	once	-
TGTGCCAGCAGCTTCGGGGGGCAGACTGAAGCTTTCTTT	CASSFGGQTEAFF	TRBJ1-1	TRBV7-8	once	-
TGTGCCAGCAGACTACAGGGCGCAGGGCAGCCCCAGCATTTT	CASRLQGAGQPQHF	TRBJ1-5	TRBV27	few	-
TGCGCCAGCAGATCGGGGAGCTCCTATAATTCACCCCTCCACTTT	CASRSGSSYNSPLHF	TRBJ1-6	TRBV5-1	-	-
TGTGCCAGCAGTTCCCGGACAGGGACTACCTACGAGCAGTACTTC	CASSSRTGTTYEQYF	TRBJ2-7	TRBV6-6	-	-
TGTGCCAGCAGTGCTGGCCCAGCGGTGAACACCGGGGAGCTGTTTTTT	CASSAGPAVNTGELFF	TRBJ2-2	TRBV2	few	-